The source of this T cell receptor beta chain is a study of blood T cell repertoires in COVID-19. Study-wide background: Sites across the United States, Italy and Spain contributed samples from acute and convalescent COVID-19. From T cells, B-cell-depleted T cells, or PBMCs came the material, which was cDNA or gDNA.

Germline V CDR1 and CDR2: SQVTM, ANQGSEA. The CDR3 runs to 14 residues. Losses at the gene ends were 6 bases for V and 4 bases for J; bases not matched to a gene: 10. In the study's own analysis: Using reference gene primer amplification, nucleated cell counts were estimated. Produced via immunoSEQ multiplex PCR; TCRdb's table is partial and in-frame only. V and J calls and clone size are those listed in that table; D and trimming were worked out from the DNA. The sample includes about 270,000 clones, about 89% of them seen just once. The chain links TRBV29-1 to TRBJ1-2; 8 positions agree with TRBD1. Specimen: peripheral blood. The source of this sequence is a woman in her 50s with acute or convalescent COVID-19. The CDR3, as DNA: TGCAGCGTGTGGGGACAGGTTTTATTCTATGGCTACACCTTC. Amino acids: CSVWGQVLFYGYTF. The variable domain in full, with the rest retrieved from reference TRBV29-1 and TRBJ1-2, is SAVISQKPSRDICQRGTSLTIQCQVDSQVTMMFWYRQQPGQSLTLIATANQGSEATYESGFVIDKFPISRPNLTFSTLTVSNMSPEDSSIYLCSVWGQVLFYGYTFGSGTRLTVV.